The next 9 T cell receptor beta chains were all read from a single sample in a study of cytomegalovirus exposure and HLA in healthy donors. Primers: 60 Vbeta forward and 13 Jbeta reverse. Profiled with immunoSEQ multiplex PCR; TCRdb holds only in-frame clones, not every one. The profile shows around 130,000 clones, 75% of them singletons. The specimen was PBMCs. These receptor sequences come from a woman in her thirties or forties in good health and CMV-seropositive.

This clone was found a few times. This chain connects TRBV4-3 to TRBJ1-1; D remains unclear. Germline CDR1 LGHNA, CDR2 YSLEER. V was clipped by 2 bases and J by 1 base, with 11 bases between them. This CDR3 is 15 amino acids long. The CDR3 coding sequence is TGCGCCAGCAGCCAAATTCTAGTGCAGAACACTGAAGCTTTCTTT. This codes for CASSQILVQNTEAFF.

The chain employs TRBV7-8 and TRBJ2-5; D is ambiguous. The CDR3 covers 12 residues. The V end lost 2 bases, the J end lost 5 bases, and 6 bases lay between the germline ends. Germline assignment: CDR1 SGHVS and CDR2 FQNEAQ. CDR3 loop: CASSLIAETQYF. The CDR3 DNA is TGTGCCAGCAGCTTAATCGCGGAGACCCAGTACTTC.

The V gene is TRBV25-1, the J gene TRBJ1-1; possible D gene TRBD1, 5 bases. The CDR3 totals 13 residues. From germline, CDR1 is MGHDK and CDR2 SYGVNS. The V and J ends lost 6 bases and 4 bases respectively, with 12 bases between them. The CDR3 bases are TGTGCCAGCAGACCAATTAGGGGCACTGAAGCTTTCTTT. It specifies CASRPIRGTEAFF.

This clone has only a few counts. This chain links TRBV30 with TRBJ1-2; TRBD1 matches 9 bases. Germline lookup yields CDR1 GTSNPN and CDR2 SVGIG (reference sequence). This CDR3 has 14 amino acids. Trimming took 0 bases from V and 7 from J; bases not matched to a gene: 6. This CDR3 reads CAWSVSGQGSGYTF. The DNA of the CDR3 is TGTGCCTGGAGTGTAAGCGGACAGGGGAGTGGCTACACCTTC.

The J gene is TRBJ2-3, the V gene TRBV29-1; TRBD1 matches at 7 bases. CDR1 is SQVTM, CDR2 ANQGSEA, per germline. The CDR3 is made up of 16 amino acids. J lost 0 bases, V lost 2 bases, and 8 bases had no gene match. Here the CDR3 reads CSVETPTGSSTDTQYF. DNA of the CDR3: TGCAGCGTTGAAACGCCGACAGGGTCTAGCACAGATACGCAGTATTTT.

CDR3 nucleotide sequence: TGTGCCAGCAGGTCCCGAGGGTCTCGGAACGGGAACACTGAAGCTTTCTTT. As protein: CASRSRGSRNGNTEAFF. V gene TRBV9 combines with J gene TRBJ1-1; D is ambiguous. The V gene's germline CDR1 is SGDLS and CDR2 YYNGEE. The CDR3 is 17 amino acids. V was clipped by 5 bases and J by 1 base, with 21 bases between them.

The chain uses TRBV27 and TRBJ2-5; a weak D match, TRBD2 (5 bases). Trimming removed 3 bases at V and 3 bases at J, with 14 bases between. From germline, CDR1 is MNHEY and CDR2 SMNVEV (reference sequence). CDR3 length: 15 amino acids. CDR3 bases: TGTGCCAGCAGTTTCCCGCTACTAGGAGAAGAGACCCAGTACTTC. This gives the protein CASSFPLLGEETQYF.

The gene calls are TRBV5-4 and TRBJ2-7; 8 positions match TRBD1. From germline, CDR1 is SGHNT and CDR2 YYREEE (reference sequence). V was pared by 4 bases and J by 6 bases, with 6 bases of the junction left unmatched. This CDR3 has 13 residues. CDR3 sequence (DNA): TGTGCCAGCAGCCCCAGGGGGCGCGGCGAGCAGTACTTC. Translation: CASSPRGRGEQYF.

CDR3 region: CASTPEARVGNHEQFF. CDR3 sequence (DNA): TGTGCCAGCACACCGGAAGCCAGGGTTGGTAATCATGAGCAGTTCTTC. V usage is TRBV9 and J usage is TRBJ2-1, with D tentatively TRBD1 (5 bases). The CDR3 covers 16 residues. V was trimmed by 6 bases and J by 8 bases, leaving 24 bases between them. The germline V gene encodes CDR1 SGDLS and CDR2 YYNGEE.